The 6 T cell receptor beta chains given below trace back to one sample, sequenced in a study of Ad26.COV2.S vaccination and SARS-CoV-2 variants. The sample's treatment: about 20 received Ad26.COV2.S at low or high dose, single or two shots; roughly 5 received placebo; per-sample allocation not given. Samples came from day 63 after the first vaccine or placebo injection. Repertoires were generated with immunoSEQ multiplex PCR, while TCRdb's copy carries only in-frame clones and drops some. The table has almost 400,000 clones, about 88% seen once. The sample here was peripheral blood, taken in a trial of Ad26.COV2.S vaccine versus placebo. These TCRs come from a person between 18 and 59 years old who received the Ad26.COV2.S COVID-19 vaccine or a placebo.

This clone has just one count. The CDR3 here is CASSPQGPGELFF. CDR3 bases: TGTGCCAGCAGCCCACAGGGGCCCGGGGAGCTGTTTTTT. The chain has TRBV5-6 and TRBJ2-2, with TRBD1 matching 7 bases. V lost 4 bases to trimming and J lost 6 bases; unmatched junction nucleotides: 3. CDR1 is SGHDT and CDR2 is YYEEEE in the germline V gene. The CDR3 has 13 residues. Full variable domain (missing parts from reference TRBV5-6 and TRBJ2-2): DAGVTQSPTHLIKTRGQQVTLRCSPKSGHDTVSWYQQALGQGPQFIFQYYEEEERQRGNFPDRFSGHQFPNYSSELNVNALLLGDSALYLCASSPQGPGELFFGEGSRLTVL.

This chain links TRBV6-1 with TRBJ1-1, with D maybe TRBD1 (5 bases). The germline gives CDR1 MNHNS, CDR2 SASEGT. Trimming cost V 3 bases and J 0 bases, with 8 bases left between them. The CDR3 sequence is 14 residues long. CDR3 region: CASSEQGMNTEAFF. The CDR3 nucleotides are TGTGCCAGCAGTGAGCAGGGAATGAACACTGAAGCTTTCTTT.

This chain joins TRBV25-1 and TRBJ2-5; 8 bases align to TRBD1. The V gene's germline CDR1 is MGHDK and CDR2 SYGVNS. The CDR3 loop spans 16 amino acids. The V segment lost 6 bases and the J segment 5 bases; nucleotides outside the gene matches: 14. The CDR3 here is CASRTGTGPKLETQYF. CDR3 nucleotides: TGTGCCAGCAGGACCGGGACAGGACCTAAATTGGAGACCCAGTACTTC. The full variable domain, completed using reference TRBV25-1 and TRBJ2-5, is EADIYQTPRYLVIGTGKKITLECSQTMGHDKMYWYQQDPGMELHLIHYSYGVNSTEKGDLSSESTVSRIRTEHFPLTLESARPSHTSQYLCASRTGTGPKLETQYFGPGTRLLVL.

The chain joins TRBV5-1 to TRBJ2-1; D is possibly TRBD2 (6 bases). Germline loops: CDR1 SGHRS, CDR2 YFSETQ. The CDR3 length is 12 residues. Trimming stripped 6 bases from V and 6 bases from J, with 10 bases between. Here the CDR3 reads CASINSGNEQFF. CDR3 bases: TGCGCCAGCATTAATAGCGGCAATGAGCAGTTCTTC. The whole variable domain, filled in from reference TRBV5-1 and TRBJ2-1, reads KAGVTQTPRYLIKTRGQQVTLSCSPISGHRSVSWYQQTPGQGLQFLFEYFSETQRNKGNFPGRFSGRQFSNSRSEMNVSTLELGDSALYLCASINSGNEQFFGPGTRLTVL.

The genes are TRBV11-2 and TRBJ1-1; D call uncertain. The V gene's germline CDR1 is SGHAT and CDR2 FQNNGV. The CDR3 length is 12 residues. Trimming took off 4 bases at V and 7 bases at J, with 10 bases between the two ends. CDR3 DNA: TGTGCCAGCAGCTCGGAGACCTATGAAGCTTTCTTT. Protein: CASSSETYEAFF.

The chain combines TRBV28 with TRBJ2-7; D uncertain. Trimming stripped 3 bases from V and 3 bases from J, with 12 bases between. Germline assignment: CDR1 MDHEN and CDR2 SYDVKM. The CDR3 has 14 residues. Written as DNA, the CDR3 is TGTGCCAGCAGTTTTATAGCAAAGGGCTACGAGCAGTACTTC. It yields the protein CASSFIAKGYEQYF. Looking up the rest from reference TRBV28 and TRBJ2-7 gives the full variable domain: DVKVTQSSRYLVKRTGEKVFLECVQDMDHENMFWYRQDPGLGLRLIYFSYDVKMKEKGDIPEGYSVSREKKERFSLILESASTNQTSMYLCASSFIAKGYEQYFGPGTRLTVT.